The clone carrying this T cell receptor beta chain was counted many times. Its target is not known. These data are taken from a study of breast tumors, draining lymph nodes, adjacent tissues. The study, taken as a whole, reports: The data were judged consistent with most tumor T cells coming from lymph node and expanding in tumor. Luminal-like breast cancer showed significantly greater tumor-nontumor repertoire similarity than basal-like breast cancer did. The lymph node origin of tumor T cells was framed as consistent with a hypothesis, not demonstrated. Tumor TCR diversity was below lymph nodes but above nontumor tissue.

MiXCR was run by TCRdb on the multiplex PCR reads, yielding one entry per CDR3 protein. The sample has some 100,000 distinct CDR3 sequences, about 20% seen once. Axillary draining lymph nodes of breast cancer patients supplied the node samples. The clonotype comes from a female donor with breast cancer. Some clones in this sample may be carry-over from other donors' samples. The specimen sequenced was axillary lymph node tissue.

CDR3 loop: CASNLKAGGGRNSPLHF. CDR3 bases: TGTGCCAGCAATCTGAAGGCAGGGGGCGGAAGGAATTCACCCCTCCACTTT. V usage is TRBV6-1 and J usage is TRBJ1-6; 8 nucleotides align to TRBD1. The V and J ends lost 7 bases and 7 bases, in that order; junction bases with no gene match: 15. CDR3 length: 17 residues. Germline assignment: CDR1 MNHNS and CDR2 SASEGT.